These 12 T cell receptor beta chains share one sample of origin, sequenced in a study of blood T cell repertoires in COVID-19. The data were produced by immunoSEQ multiplex PCR, yet TCRdb's version contains in-frame clones alone and is incomplete. In the table there are roughly 250,000 clones, more than 70% of which are singletons. The sequenced sample was peripheral blood. The receptors were sampled from a middle-aged man with active or convalescent COVID-19.

The chain is built from TRBV5-5 and TRBJ1-4; D is unclear. Germline values: CDR1 SGHKS, CDR2 YYEKEE (reference sequence). V was shortened by 4 bases and J by 5 bases, with 15 bases between the two germline ends. This CDR3 comprises 15 residues. This chain's CDR3 is CASSVDQDSNEKLFF. In DNA, the CDR3 is TGTGCCAGCAGCGTGGATCAGGACTCAAATGAAAAACTGTTTTTT.

The chain links TRBV19 to TRBJ2-1; D possibly corresponds to TRBD2 (6 bases). V lost 1 base, J lost 9 bases, and 16 bases lay in between. The CDR3 is 15 residues long. CDR1 and CDR2 (germline): LNHDA, SQIVND (reference sequence). Here the CDR3 DNA reads TGTGCCAGTAGTATAGGGCGGGGACCTCCCGCTGAGCAGTTCTTC. Translated, it gives CASSIGRGPPAEQFF.

V gene TRBV5-1 combines with J gene TRBJ2-1, with 14 bases that match TRBD2. The CDR3 length is 19 residues. From germline, CDR1 is SGHRS and CDR2 YFSETQ. Trimming at V came to 0 bases and at J to 9 bases, leaving 14 bases not matched to a gene. CDR3 residues: CASSLGTSGRPGGGVEQFF. DNA for the CDR3: TGCGCCAGCAGCTTGGGGACTAGCGGGAGGCCCGGGGGCGGTGTTGAGCAGTTCTTC.

The chain couples TRBV30 to TRBJ2-5, with 12 bases fitting TRBD2. V shed 5 bases and J 5 bases; nucleotides not matched to a gene: 9. The CDR3 contains 15 residues. The germline gives CDR1 GTSNPN, CDR2 SVGIG (reference sequence). In DNA, the CDR3 is TGTGCCTGGGCTAGCGGGGGGGGCCCCTCCGAGACCCAGTACTTC. Its translation is CAWASGGGPSETQYF.

V usage is TRBV9 and J usage is TRBJ2-6; possibly TRBD1 for D (5 bases). This CDR3 is built from 15 residues. The V end was cut by 0 bases, the J end by 3 bases, with 7 bases between. Germline CDR1 SGDLS, CDR2 YYNGEE. The CDR3 protein is CASSVVGDGANVLTF. For the CDR3, the DNA is TGTGCCAGCAGCGTAGTAGGGGATGGGGCCAACGTCCTGACTTTC.

This chain connects TRBV30 to TRBJ1-6; tentatively, D is TRBD1 (5 bases). This CDR3 contains 17 residues. Germline lookup yields CDR1 GTSNPN and CDR2 SVGIG (reference sequence). The V end lost 3 bases, the J end lost 9 bases, and 24 bases lay between the germline ends. The CDR3 here is CAWSIRRWVGEGSPLHF. Written as DNA, the CDR3 is TGTGCCTGGAGCATCCGGCGGTGGGTAGGGGAGGGTTCACCCCTCCACTTT.

This chain links TRBV27 with TRBJ2-7, with a tentative D call TRBD1 (6 bases). There are 14 residues in the CDR3. V lost 5 bases, J lost 0 bases, and 11 bases lay in between. CDR1 and CDR2 (germline): MNHEY, SMNVEV (reference sequence). In nucleotides, the CDR3 is TGTGCCAGCAGTCCCGGACAGCCCTCCTACGAGCAGTACTTC. Translation gives CASSPGQPSYEQYF.

V gene TRBV5-1 combines with J gene TRBJ1-1, with a possible D match to TRBD1 (5 bases). Germline V gene data show CDR1 as SGHRS and CDR2 as YFSETQ. The CDR3 sequence is 17 residues long. Trimming stripped 0 bases from V and 1 base from J, with 16 bases between. The CDR3 nucleotides are TGCGCCAGCAGCTTGGGCGACAGCCCGGGGGGGAACACTGAAGCTTTCTTT. Protein: CASSLGDSPGGNTEAFF.

The chain has TRBV30 and TRBJ1-2, with D possibly TRBD1 on 5 matching bases. V was clipped by 3 bases and J by 6 bases, with 20 bases between them. This CDR3 is 15 amino acids long. Germline V gene lookup returns CDR1 GTSNPN and CDR2 SVGIG (reference sequence). The CDR3 DNA reads as TGTGCCTGGAGCCCAGGGCAGGGTATATCGGATGGCTACACCTTC. Translation: CAWSPGQGISDGYTF.

The V call is TRBV9, the J call TRBJ1-1; 11 bases line up with TRBD1. Germline CDR1 SGDLS, CDR2 YYNGEE. V lost 3 bases, J lost 4 bases, and 5 bases stayed unmatched. The CDR3 loop spans 15 amino acids. The CDR3 DNA follows: TGTGCCAGCAGCGCGACCGGGACAGGGGGCACTGAAGCTTTCTTT. Protein: CASSATGTGGTEAFF.

V usage is TRBV11-3 and J usage is TRBJ2-7; 7 bases are a match to TRBD1. Germline V gene data show CDR1 as SGHNT and CDR2 as YENEEA. The J segment lost 0 bases and the V segment lost 4 bases, leaving 6 bases of the junction unmatched. There are 15 residues in the CDR3. The CDR3 region has the DNA TGTGCCAGCAGCTCAGGACAGGTTGTCTCCTACGAGCAGTACTTC. This translates into CASSSGQVVSYEQYF.

The J gene is TRBJ1-6, the V gene TRBV2; possibly TRBD1 for D (5 bases). This CDR3 has 15 amino acids. V lost 10 bases to trimming and J lost 4 bases, with 17 bases between them. Germline assignment: CDR1 SNHLY and CDR2 FYNNEI. The CDR3, as DNA: TGTGCCACCTCGGTTGCTGGGGCTTATAATTCACCCCTCCACTTT. Its protein is CATSVAGAYNSPLHF.